Listed below are T cell receptor beta chains from one sample, sequenced in a study of control samples from healthy donors and cancer patients. Data came from immunoSEQ multiplex PCR; TCRdb stores just in-frame clones and leaves some out. The data show 110,000 or so clones, around 82% seen once. Sequences were obtained from blood. The receptors come from a woman in her forties or fifties in good health. The CDR3 runs from the conserved cysteine through the conserved F or W. D genes are given only for firm matches. Only part of the rows carry a size: once, few, many, or a class if the clone is expanded.

D	V	size	J	DNA	CDR3
.	TRBV9	.	TRBJ1-1	TGTGCCAGCAGCGAAACACTGAACACTGAAGCTTTCTTT	CASSETLNTEAFF
.	TRBV7-2	.	TRBJ1-4	TGTGCCAGCAGCTTAGGGGTCAGGTCGAATGAAAAACTGTTTTTT	CASSLGVRSNEKLFF
.	TRBV20-1	.	TRBJ2-1	TGCAGTTCTAAAGCGATCAATGAGCAGTTCTTC	CSSKAINEQFF
.	TRBV2	few	TRBJ1-1	TGTGCCAGCAGTGAAAGGGCGGGGGGAAACACTGAAGCTTTCTTT	CASSERAGGNTEAFF
.	TRBV7-3	few	TRBJ2-3	TGTGCCAGCAGCCAGGGACGCACAGATACGCAGTATTTT	CASSQGRTDTQYF
.	TRBV30	.	TRBJ1-6	TGTGCCTGGAGGACAGGTTCACCCCTCCACTTT	CAWRTGSPLHF
.	TRBV29-1	.	TRBJ2-1	TGCAGCGCCCCGGGGGGCGGCGCTGAGCAGTTCTTC	CSAPGGGAEQFF
TRBD1	TRBV7-9	.	TRBJ2-4	TGTGCCAGCAGCTCTGGGACAGCGGAAAACATTCAGTACTTC	CASSSGTAENIQYF
.	TRBV5-1	.	TRBJ1-6	TGCGCCAGCAGCTTGGAGGGCATCTCCTATAATTCACCCCTCCACTTT	CASSLEGISYNSPLHF
TRBD2	TRBV6-6	.	TRBJ2-3	TGTGCCAGCGGGGGGACTAGCGGGAGTTTCGCAGATACGCAGTATTTT	CASGGTSGSFADTQYF
TRBD1	TRBV5-5	.	TRBJ1-5	TGTGCCAGCAGCTTGGATTGGGACAGCCTTAGCAATCAGCCCCAGCATTTT	CASSLDWDSLSNQPQHF
TRBD1	TRBV6-5	once	TRBJ1-1	TGTGCCAGCAGCGACAGGGGGCCGAACACTGAAGCTTTCTTT	CASSDRGPNTEAFF
.	TRBV4-1	few	TRBJ2-1	TGCGCCAGCATGACTGGCTACAATGAGCAGTTCTTC	CASMTGYNEQFF
.	TRBV19	.	TRBJ1-1	TGTGCCAGTAGTATAAGCAGGAACACTGAAGCTTTCTTT	CASSISRNTEAFF
TRBD2	TRBV7-3	.	TRBJ2-1	TGTGCCAGCAGTCAGAGCGGGAGCCGGAATGAGCAGTTCTTC	CASSQSGSRNEQFF
.	TRBV24-1	.	TRBJ1-5	TGTGCCGTAGCAGTGGGGGATCAGCCCCAGCATTTT	CAVAVGDQPQHF